A single T cell receptor (beta chain) is shown here with its context. Trimming left V 4 bases short and J 0 bases short, with 13 bases between. This CDR3 region has 15 residues. Germline lookup yields CDR1 SGHKS and CDR2 YYEKEE (reference sequence). This entry belongs to a study of blood T cell repertoires in COVID-19. Using immunoSEQ multiplex PCR, the repertoire was profiled, and TCRdb retains in-frame clones only, with some absent. The data hold about 130,000 clones, with over 80% observed a single time. The material sequenced was peripheral blood. The J gene is TRBJ1-1, the V gene TRBV5-5, with D tentatively TRBD1 (6 bases). This sequence was found in a man between 40 and 49 years old with active or convalescent COVID-19. The CDR3 reads CASSQGTVMNTEAFF. CDR3 nucleotides: TGTGCCAGCAGCCAGGGGACCGTCATGAACACTGAAGCTTTCTTT.